Listed here are 4 T cell receptor beta chains from one sample, sequenced in a study of Ad26.COV2.S vaccination and SARS-CoV-2 variants. Some clones are missing from TCRdb's copy, which holds only in-frame ones; the method was immunoSEQ multiplex PCR. The sample includes roughly 350,000 clones, about 86% of them seen just once. Treatment described: about 20 received Ad26.COV2.S at low or high dose, single or two shots; five or six received placebo; per-sample allocation not given. Sampling was done on day 63 after the first vaccine or placebo injection. Sequences were derived from peripheral blood, sampled in a trial of Ad26.COV2.S vaccine versus placebo. The receptors shown here come from a person aged 18-60 years who received the Ad26.COV2.S COVID-19 vaccine or a placebo.

The rearrangement uses TRBV5-4 and TRBJ2-7, with D maybe TRBD1 (6 bases). The CDR3 has 14 amino acids. Trimming took 7 bases from V and 2 from J, leaving 16 bases between them. Germline-derived CDR1 and CDR2 are SGHNT and YYREEE (reference sequence). The CDR3 region is CASRGEDRAYEQYF. The CDR3, as DNA: TGTGCCAGCCGGGGAGAGGACAGAGCCTACGAGCAGTACTTC.

The rearrangement links TRBV11-1 to TRBJ2-1, with D maybe TRBD2 (7 bases). The length of the CDR3 is 15 residues. Germline loops: CDR1 SGHAT, CDR2 FQDESV (reference sequence). V lost 8 bases and J 2 bases, leaving 16 bases between the germline ends. CDR3 amino acids: CASGTGGGPYNEQFF. CDR3 in DNA: TGTGCCAGCGGGACGGGCGGGGGCCCCTACAATGAGCAGTTCTTC.

Here the CDR3 DNA reads TGTGCCAGCAGAGGGACAGGGTCTAACTATGGCTACACCTTC. It specifies CASRGTGSNYGYTF. V gene TRBV27 combines with J gene TRBJ1-2; 9 nucleotides line up with TRBD1. Trimming removed 6 bases from V and 0 bases from J; junction bases left unmatched: 2. Germline V gene sequence: CDR1 MNHEY, CDR2 SMNVEV (reference sequence). The CDR3 consists of 14 residues.

V gene TRBV28 combines with J gene TRBJ2-5, with D unclear. The germline V gene encodes CDR1 MDHEN and CDR2 SYDVKM. Trimming removed 4 bases at V and 2 bases at J, with 8 bases between. This CDR3 is 13 amino acids long. DNA for the CDR3: TGTGCCAGCAGTTACTCCCGGCAAGAGACCCAGTACTTC. It specifies CASSYSRQETQYF.